A selection of T cell receptor beta chains follows, all from one sample in a study of blood T cell repertoires in COVID-19. Sequenced by immunoSEQ multiplex PCR; TCRdb stores in-frame clones only, minus some. The data contain over 55,000 clones, about 82% of them singletons. Sequencing input: PBMCs or T cells enriched from blood (not recorded which). The receptors were sampled from a woman aged 40 to 49 with acute COVID-19. CDR3s include the opening cysteine and the closing phenylalanine or tryptophan. The D gene is left open where the match is weak. Expanded clones are given a class, and other clones once, few, many or no size at all.

-,TRBV12-3/TRBV12-4,TRBJ1-3,TRBD1,TGTGCCAGCACGGACAGGGCCAACACCATATATTTT,CASTDRANTIYF
-,TRBV28,TRBJ2-7,TRBD2,TGTGCCAGCAGTCCTCTAGCGGGAGGGCCCTCCTACGAGCAGTACTTC,CASSPLAGGPSYEQYF
few,TRBV6-5,TRBJ1-1,TRBD1,TGTGCCAGCAGGGGGTCGGGACAGCCAGAAGCTTTCTTT,CASRGSGQPEAFF
-,TRBV7-9,TRBJ2-5,-,TGTGCCAGCAGCTTAGACGGGGACCAAGAGACCCAGTACTTC,CASSLDGDQETQYF
-,TRBV5-8,TRBJ2-5,TRBD1,TGTGCCAGCAGCTTCCAGGGGGCGACGGAGACCCAGTACTTC,CASSFQGATETQYF
-,TRBV2,TRBJ1-1,TRBD1,TGTGCCAGCAGGGACAGGGAGGGAGCTTTCTTT,CASRDREGAFF
-,TRBV19,TRBJ1-1,-,TGTGCCAGTAGATACGGGGGGGGACCCACTGAAGCTTTCTTT,CASRYGGGPTEAFF
-,TRBV11-1,TRBJ2-2,TRBD1,TGTGCCAGCAGACTAGGGGGCGGTGGGCTGTTTTTT,CASRLGGGGLFF
-,TRBV9,TRBJ1-2,TRBD1,TGTGCCAGCAGCGTAGGGACAGGTGATAACTATGGCTACACCTTC,CASSVGTGDNYGYTF
-,TRBV10-3,TRBJ2-2,TRBD1,TGTGCCATCAGTGCAGGGGGCGACACCGGGGAGCTGTTTTTT,CAISAGGDTGELFF
-,TRBV10-3,TRBJ2-2,-,TGTGCCATCACCCCTACCGCGAACACCGGGGAGCTGTTTTTT,CAITPTANTGELFF
-,TRBV19,TRBJ2-7,-,TGTGCCAGTAGTATGCAACCAGCGAACTCCTACGAGCAGTACTTC,CASSMQPANSYEQYF
-,TRBV6-1,TRBJ1-4,-,TGTGCCAGCAGTGACCGACGGGGGAATGAAAAACTGTTTTTT,CASSDRRGNEKLFF
once,TRBV27,TRBJ2-2,-,TGTGCCAGCCAAGGGGAATTTGTCGGGGAGCTGTTTTTT,CASQGEFVGELFF
once,TRBV6-5,TRBJ1-2,-,TGTGCCAGCAGAAAGACAGGTTTAAGTGGCTACACCTTC,CASRKTGLSGYTF
-,TRBV24-1,TRBJ1-5,-,TGTGCCACCAGTGATTCCGTCGCGGATTATAGCAATCAGCCCCAGCATTTT,CATSDSVADYSNQPQHF
-,TRBV7-8,TRBJ1-1,TRBD1,TGTGCCAGCAGCTTAGAGGCAGGGGGCGTTACTGAAGCTTTCTTT,CASSLEAGGVTEAFF
-,TRBV5-1,TRBJ2-3,-,TGCGCCAGCAGCTTGGTCAGAGACTCTAGCACAGATACGCAGTATTTT,CASSLVRDSSTDTQYF
-,TRBV28,TRBJ1-6,-,TGTGCCAGCCTGTCGTCAGGCAGCTCCTATAATTCACCCCTCCACTTT,CASLSSGSSYNSPLHF
-,TRBV7-9,TRBJ2-5,-,TGTGCCAGCAACCGTCGGGACAATGAAGAGACCCAGTACTTC,CASNRRDNEETQYF
-,TRBV9,TRBJ1-1,-,TGTGCCAGCAGCGTAGTAGATGGCGGAGACACTGAAGCTTTCTTT,CASSVVDGGDTEAFF
once,TRBV10-1,TRBJ2-2,-,TGCGCCAGCAGTCTAGACAGATCTTCTATGGAGCTGTTTTTT,CASSLDRSSMELFF
-,TRBV2,TRBJ2-5,-,TGTGCCAGCAGTGGAGGCCAGGGTGGACAGACCCAGTACTTC,CASSGGQGGQTQYF
-,TRBV6-5,TRBJ2-7,-,TGTGCCAGCAGTCATAGCGGCTACGAGCAGTACTTC,CASSHSGYEQYF
-,TRBV19,TRBJ1-4,-,TGTGCCAGTAGTACCCCAGGGATGGAGGAAAAACTGTTTTTT,CASSTPGMEEKLFF
few,TRBV3-1/TRBV3-2,TRBJ2-2,-,TGTGCCAGCAGCCAGTTGAGTAGCGTGGAGCTGTTTTTT,CASSQLSSVELFF
few,TRBV28,TRBJ2-7,TRBD2,TGTGCCAGCAGTACTAGCGGAGACCTCTACGAGCAGTACTTC,CASSTSGDLYEQYF
many,TRBV19,TRBJ2-5,-,TGTGCCAGTAGACAGAGCGGAGAGACCCAGTACTTC,CASRQSGETQYF
-,TRBV3-1/TRBV3-2,TRBJ2-5,-,TGTGCCAGCAGCCAATCGTATCGAGAGACCCAGTACTTC,CASSQSYRETQYF
-,TRBV6-5,TRBJ2-3,-,TGTGCCAGCAGCAGGGGCGCAGCAGATACGCAGTATTTT,CASSRGAADTQYF
-,TRBV24-1,TRBJ2-1,-,TGTGCCACCAGCCAGGGCCGTGACCACAATGAGCAGTTCTTC,CATSQGRDHNEQFF
-,TRBV5-6,TRBJ1-3,-,TGTGCCAGCAGCTACAGTGGAAACACCATATATTTT,CASSYSGNTIYF
few,TRBV5-6,TRBJ2-2,TRBD2,TGTGCCAGCAGCTCCGGGACTAGCGCTTGGGAGCTGTTTTTT,CASSSGTSAWELFF
-,TRBV27,TRBJ2-3,TRBD2,TGTGCCAGCAGGCGAGCCCCCCGGGGTAGCGGGAGCACAGATACGCAGTATTTT,CASRRAPRGSGSTDTQYF
once,TRBV3-1/TRBV3-2,TRBJ2-7,-,TGTGCCAGCGCCCGGGACTGGAGCTCCTACGAGCAGTACTTC,CASARDWSSYEQYF
few,TRBV7-8,TRBJ1-5,-,TGTGCCAGCAGCCCCACAGACCGGCCCCAGCATTTT,CASSPTDRPQHF
few,TRBV15,TRBJ1-1,-,TGTGCCACCACCCTGGGGAGGGACACTGAAGCTTTCTTT,CATTLGRDTEAFF
-,TRBV28,TRBJ1-2,-,TGTGCCGCGGACAGCTATAACTATGGCTACACCTTC,CAADSYNYGYTF
-,TRBV11-2,TRBJ2-5,-,TGTGCCAGCAGCCCCCCCCACAGAGAAGGGACCCAGTACTTC,CASSPPHREGTQYF